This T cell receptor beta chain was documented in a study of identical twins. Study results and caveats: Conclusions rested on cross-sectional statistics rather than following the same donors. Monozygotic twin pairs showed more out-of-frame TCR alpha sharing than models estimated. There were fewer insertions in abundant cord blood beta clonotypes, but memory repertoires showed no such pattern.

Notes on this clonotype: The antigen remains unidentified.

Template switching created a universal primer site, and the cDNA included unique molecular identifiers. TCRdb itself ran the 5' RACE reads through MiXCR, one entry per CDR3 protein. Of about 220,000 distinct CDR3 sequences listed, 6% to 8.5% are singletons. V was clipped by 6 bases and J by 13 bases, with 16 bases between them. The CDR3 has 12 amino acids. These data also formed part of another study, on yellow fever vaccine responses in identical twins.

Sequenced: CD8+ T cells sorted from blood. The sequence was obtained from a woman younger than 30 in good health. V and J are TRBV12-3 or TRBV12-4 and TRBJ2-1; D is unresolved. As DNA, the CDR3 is TGTGCCAGCAGCCCTCAGGTTTTAGAACAGTTCTTC. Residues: CASSPQVLEQFF.